This T cell receptor beta chain was recovered during a study of blood T cell repertoires in COVID-19. Whole-study context: PBMCs, B-cell-depleted T cells, or T cells provided the cDNA or gDNA that made up the material.

The CDR3 has 13 amino acids. V lost 5 bases and J lost 2, with 9 bases in between. In the study's own analysis: Quantification of nucleated cells was approximated via reference gene primer amplification. Some clones are missing from TCRdb's copy, which holds only in-frame ones; the method was immunoSEQ multiplex PCR. V and J calls and clone size are as listed in that table; D and trimming were resolved from the DNA. The profile shows 190,000 or so clones, approximately 87% of them singletons. Sequencing was carried out using peripheral blood. The source is a woman aged 18-29 years who had recovered from COVID-19. The rearrangement uses TRBV12-3 or TRBV12-4 and TRBJ1-2; the D gene is possibly TRBD1 (5 bases). CDR3 in amino acids: CASSPTVNYGYTF. DNA for the CDR3: TGTGCCAGCAGTCCGACAGTGAACTATGGCTACACCTTC.